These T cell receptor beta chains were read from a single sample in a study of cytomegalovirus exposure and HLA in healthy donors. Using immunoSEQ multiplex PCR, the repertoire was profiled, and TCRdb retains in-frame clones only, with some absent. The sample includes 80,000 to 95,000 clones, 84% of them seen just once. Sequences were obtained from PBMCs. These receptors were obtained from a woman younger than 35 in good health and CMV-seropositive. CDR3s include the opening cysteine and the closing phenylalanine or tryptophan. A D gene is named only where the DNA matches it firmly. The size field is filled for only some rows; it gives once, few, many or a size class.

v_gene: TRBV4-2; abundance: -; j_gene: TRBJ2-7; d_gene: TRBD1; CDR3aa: CASSYRDREPYEQYF; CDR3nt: TGTGCCAGCAGCTACAGGGACAGGGAGCCTTACGAGCAGTACTTC
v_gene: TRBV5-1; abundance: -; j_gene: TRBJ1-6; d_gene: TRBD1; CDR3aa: CASSPGTANRSPLHF; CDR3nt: TGCGCCAGCAGCCCAGGGACAGCCAATCGTTCACCCCTCCACTTT
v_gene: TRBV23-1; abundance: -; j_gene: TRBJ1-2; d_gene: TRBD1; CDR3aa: CASSQLDRDGGYTF; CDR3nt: TGCGCCAGCAGTCAACTTGACAGGGACGGGGGCTACACCTTC
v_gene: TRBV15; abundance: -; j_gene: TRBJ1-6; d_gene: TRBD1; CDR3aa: CATSRVGTASSSYNSPLHF; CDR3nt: TGTGCCACCAGCAGAGTTGGGACAGCGTCTTCTTCCTATAATTCACCCCTCCACTTT
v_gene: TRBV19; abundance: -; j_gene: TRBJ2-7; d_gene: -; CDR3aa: CASSTSAGGSSYEQYF; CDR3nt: TGTGCCAGTAGTACCTCCGCCGGGGGAAGCTCCTACGAGCAGTACTTC
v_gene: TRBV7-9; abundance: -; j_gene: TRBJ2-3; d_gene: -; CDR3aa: CASSRGAGQEDTQYF; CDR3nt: TGTGCCAGCAGCCGCGGCGCAGGGCAAGAAGATACGCAGTATTTT
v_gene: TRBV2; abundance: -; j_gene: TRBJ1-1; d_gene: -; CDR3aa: CASSAGATNTEAFF; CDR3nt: TGTGCCAGCAGTGCTGGAGCTACCAACACTGAAGCTTTCTTT
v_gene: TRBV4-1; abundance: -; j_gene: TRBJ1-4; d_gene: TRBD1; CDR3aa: CASSQDKYNRGYEKLFF; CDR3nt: TGCGCCAGCAGCCAAGATAAGTACAACAGGGGATATGAAAAACTGTTTTTT
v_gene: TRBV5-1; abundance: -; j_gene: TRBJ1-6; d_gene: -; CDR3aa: CASRSGTSNSPLHF; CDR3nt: TGCGCCAGCAGGTCCGGGACAAGTAATTCACCCCTCCACTTT
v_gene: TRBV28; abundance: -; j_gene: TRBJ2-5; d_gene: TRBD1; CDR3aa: CASQGLAETQYF; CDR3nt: TGTGCTTCACAGGGGCTCGCGGAGACCCAGTACTTC
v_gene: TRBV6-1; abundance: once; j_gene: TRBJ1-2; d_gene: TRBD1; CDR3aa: CASTELTGGFGYTF; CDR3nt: TGTGCCAGCACCGAACTAACAGGGGGCTTTGGCTACACCTTC
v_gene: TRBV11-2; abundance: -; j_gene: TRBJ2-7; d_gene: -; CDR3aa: CASSLGGGILYEQYF; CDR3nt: TGTGCCAGCAGCCTAGGGGGCGGGATTCTCTACGAGCAGTACTTC
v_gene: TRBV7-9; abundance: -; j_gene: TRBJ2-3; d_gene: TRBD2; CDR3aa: CASSLGLAETDTQYF; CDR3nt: TGTGCCAGCAGCTTGGGCCTAGCGGAGACAGATACGCAGTATTTT
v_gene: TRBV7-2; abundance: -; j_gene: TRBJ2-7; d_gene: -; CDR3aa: CASSLVITSPSYEQYF; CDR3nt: TGTGCCAGCAGCTTAGTCATTACTAGTCCCTCCTACGAGCAGTACTTC
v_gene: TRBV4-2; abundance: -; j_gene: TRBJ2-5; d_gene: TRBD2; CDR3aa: CASSQDRASGGKETQYF; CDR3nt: TGTGCCAGCAGCCAAGATAGGGCTAGCGGGGGGAAAGAGACCCAGTACTTC
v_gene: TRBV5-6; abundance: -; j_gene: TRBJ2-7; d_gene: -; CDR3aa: CASSLAGGEQYF; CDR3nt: TGTGCCAGCAGCTTGGCGGGCGGGGAGCAGTACTTC
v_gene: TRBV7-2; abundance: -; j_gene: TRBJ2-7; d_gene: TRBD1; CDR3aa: CASSRGQGDYEQYF; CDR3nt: TGTGCCAGCAGCCGGGGACAGGGGGACTACGAGCAGTACTTC
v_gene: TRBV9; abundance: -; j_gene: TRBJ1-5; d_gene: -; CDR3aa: CASSPRGGVEPQHF; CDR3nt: TGTGCCAGCAGCCCAAGGGGGGGGGTCGAGCCCCAGCATTTT
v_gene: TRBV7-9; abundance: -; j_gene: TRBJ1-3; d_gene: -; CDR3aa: CASRYPPRGSGNTIYF; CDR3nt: TGTGCCAGCAGGTACCCACCCCGGGGTTCTGGAAACACCATATATTTT